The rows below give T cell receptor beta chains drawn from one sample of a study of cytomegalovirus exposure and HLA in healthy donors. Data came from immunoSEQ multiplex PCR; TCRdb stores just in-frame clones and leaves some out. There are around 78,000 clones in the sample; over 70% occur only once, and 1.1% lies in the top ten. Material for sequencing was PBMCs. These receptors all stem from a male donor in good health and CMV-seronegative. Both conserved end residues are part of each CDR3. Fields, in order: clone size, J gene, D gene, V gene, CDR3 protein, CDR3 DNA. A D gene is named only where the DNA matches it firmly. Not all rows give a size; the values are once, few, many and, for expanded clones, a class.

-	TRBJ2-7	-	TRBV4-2	CASSQVTGTYEQYF	TGTGCCAGCAGCCAAGTGACAGGAACCTACGAGCAGTACTTC
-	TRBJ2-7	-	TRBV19	CASSIGRSGLQTGFYYEQYF	TGTGCCAGTAGTATAGGCAGGTCGGGACTCCAAACCGGTTTCTACTACGAGCAGTACTTC
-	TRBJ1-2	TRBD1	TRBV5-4	CASSHRQGDYGYTF	TGTGCCAGCAGCCACCGACAGGGTGACTATGGCTACACCTTC
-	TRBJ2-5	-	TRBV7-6	CASSLADWETQYF	TGTGCCAGCAGCTTAGCGGACTGGGAGACCCAGTACTTC
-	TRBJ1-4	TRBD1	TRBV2	CASSAFTGVGEKLFF	TGTGCCAGCAGTGCCTTTACAGGGGTGGGTGAAAAACTGTTTTTT
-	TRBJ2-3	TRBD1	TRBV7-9	CASSSLRWGDRATDTQYF	TGTGCCAGCAGTTCCCTGAGGTGGGGGGACAGGGCAACAGATACGCAGTATTTT
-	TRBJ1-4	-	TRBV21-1	CASSKARVWKSLATNEKLFF	TGTGCCAGCAGCAAAGCCCGAGTCTGGAAAAGCCTAGCAACTAATGAAAAACTGTTTTTT
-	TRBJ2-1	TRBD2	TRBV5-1	CASSLVSGGARNEQFF	TGCGCCAGCAGCTTGGTAAGCGGGGGGGCCCGTAATGAGCAGTTCTTC
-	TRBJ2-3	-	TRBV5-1	CASSLDGKGTDTQYF	TGCGCCAGCAGCTTGGACGGGAAGGGCACAGATACGCAGTATTTT
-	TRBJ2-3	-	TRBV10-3	CAIKSSGSTDTQYF	TGTGCCATCAAGTCAAGCGGGAGCACAGATACGCAGTATTTT
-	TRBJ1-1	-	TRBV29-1	CSGRDTEAFF	TGCAGCGGGAGGGACACTGAAGCTTTCTTT
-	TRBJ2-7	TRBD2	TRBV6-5	CASSYGEGPAYEQYF	TGTGCCAGCAGTTACGGGGAGGGGCCGGCCTACGAGCAGTACTTC
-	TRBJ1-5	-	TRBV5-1	CASSLQGKYQPQHF	TGCGCCAGCAGCCTCCAGGGGAAGTATCAGCCCCAGCATTTT
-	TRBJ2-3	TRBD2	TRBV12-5	CASSPGTSLDTQYF	TGTGCTAGCTCCCCCGGGACTAGCTTAGATACGCAGTATTTT
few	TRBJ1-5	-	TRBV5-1	CASSLAGGSNQPQHF	TGCGCCAGCAGCTTGGCGGGGGGTAGCAATCAGCCCCAGCATTTT
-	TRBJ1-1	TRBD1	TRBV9	CASSPRQGASTEAFF	TGTGCCAGCAGTCCACGACAGGGGGCGAGCACTGAAGCTTTCTTT
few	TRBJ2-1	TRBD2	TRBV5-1	CASSDATGLAGGNEQFF	TGCGCCAGCAGCGACGCGACGGGACTAGCGGGAGGGAATGAGCAGTTCTTC
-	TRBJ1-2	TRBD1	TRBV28	CASSPDRVYGYTF	TGTGCCAGCAGCCCGGACAGGGTCTATGGCTACACCTTC
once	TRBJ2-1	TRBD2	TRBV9	CASSVQRGGYNEQFF	TGTGCCAGCAGCGTTCAGCGGGGGGGCTACAATGAGCAGTTCTTC
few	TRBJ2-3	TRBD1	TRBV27	CASSLGDRVFHTQYF	TGTGCCAGCAGTTTAGGGGACAGGGTGTTTCATACGCAGTATTTT
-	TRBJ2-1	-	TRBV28	CASSLFGGKGRNEQFF	TGTGCCAGCAGTTTATTCGGGGGTAAAGGGAGGAATGAGCAGTTCTTC
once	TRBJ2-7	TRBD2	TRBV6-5	CASSYLAGGGTYEQYF	TGTGCCAGCAGTTACTTAGCGGGAGGGGGGACGTACGAGCAGTACTTC
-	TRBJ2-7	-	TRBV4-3	CASSQSMGGEQYF	TGCGCCAGCAGCCAAAGCATGGGGGGCGAGCAGTACTTC
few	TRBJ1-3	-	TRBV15	CATSRDTTGISGNTIYF	TGTGCCACCAGCAGAGATACTACAGGGATCTCTGGAAACACCATATATTTT
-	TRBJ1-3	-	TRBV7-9	CASSSGGSSGNTIYF	TGTGCCAGCAGCTCTGGGGGCAGCTCTGGAAACACCATATATTTT
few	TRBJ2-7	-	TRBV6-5	CASSYAGQAYEQYF	TGTGCCAGCAGTTATGCAGGGCAAGCCTACGAGCAGTACTTC
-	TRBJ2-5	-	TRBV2	CASTLETQYF	TGTGCCAGCACCCTGGAGACCCAGTACTTC
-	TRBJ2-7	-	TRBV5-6	CASSADYAYEQYF	TGTGCCAGCAGCGCAGACTACGCCTACGAGCAGTACTTC
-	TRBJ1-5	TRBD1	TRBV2	CASSISSGWGQNQPQNF	TGTGCCAGCAGTATCAGCTCCGGCTGGGGACAGAATCAGCCCCAGAATTTT
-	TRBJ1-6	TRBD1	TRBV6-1	CASSDRQGSPNSPLHF	TGTGCCAGCAGTGACCGACAGGGATCCCCGAATTCACCCCTCCACTTT
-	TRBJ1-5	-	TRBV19	CASASGGGQPQHF	TGTGCCAGTGCCTCGGGGGGCGGACAGCCCCAGCATTTT
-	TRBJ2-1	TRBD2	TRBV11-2	CASRSQSGRSYNEQFF	TGTGCCAGCAGGTCACAAAGCGGGAGGTCCTACAATGAGCAGTTCTTC
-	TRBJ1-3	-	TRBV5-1	CASSLVPGVSGNTIYF	TGCGCCAGCAGCTTGGTTCCAGGGGTCTCTGGAAACACCATATATTTT
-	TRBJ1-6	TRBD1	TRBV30	CAWSIGTANSPLHF	TGTGCCTGGAGTATCGGGACAGCTAATTCACCCCTCCACTTT
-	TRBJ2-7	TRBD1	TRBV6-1	CASSPQGSEQYF	TGTGCCAGCAGTCCACAGGGGTCCGAGCAGTACTTC
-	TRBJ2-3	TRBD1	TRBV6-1	CASRESGGADTQYF	TGTGCCAGCAGGGAGTCAGGGGGAGCAGATACGCAGTATTTT
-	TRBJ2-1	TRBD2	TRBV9	CASSALTGGYNEQFF	TGTGCCAGCAGCGCCCTCACGGGGGGTTACAATGAGCAGTTCTTC
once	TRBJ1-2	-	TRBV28	CASSLTDQGLGYGYTF	TGTGCCAGCAGTTTAACCGACCAGGGACTAGGCTATGGCTACACCTTC
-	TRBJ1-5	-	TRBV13	CASSLGVTSNQPQNF	TGTGCCAGCAGCTTAGGGGTGACTAGCAATCAGCCCCAGAATTTT
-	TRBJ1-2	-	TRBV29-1	CSVEIQGSDGYTF	TGCAGCGTTGAAATACAGGGTTCGGATGGCTACACCTTC
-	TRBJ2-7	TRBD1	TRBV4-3	CASSQGQGGTYEQYF	TGCGCCAGCAGCCAAGGACAGGGGGGGACCTACGAGCAGTACTTC
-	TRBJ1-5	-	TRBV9	CASSQENQPQHF	TGTGCCAGCAGCCAAGAGAATCAGCCCCAGCATTTT
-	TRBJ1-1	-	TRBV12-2	CASRFSRGTEAFF	TGTGCAAGTCGCTTTAGTCGGGGCACTGAAGCTTTCTTT
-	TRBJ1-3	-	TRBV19	CASSMGPGNTIYF	TGTGCCAGTAGTATGGGCCCTGGAAACACCATATATTTT
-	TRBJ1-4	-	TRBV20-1	CSARRTEKLFF	TGCAGTGCTAGGAGGACAGAAAAACTGTTTTTT